This is a list of T cell receptor beta chains from one sample in a study of blood T cell repertoires in COVID-19. The data were produced by immunoSEQ multiplex PCR, yet TCRdb's version contains in-frame clones alone and is incomplete. The sample includes some 250,000 clones, about 70% of them seen just once. The sequenced sample consisted of peripheral blood. These receptors originate from a woman of 80 years or more with acute or convalescent COVID-19. The CDR3 runs from the conserved cysteine through the conserved F or W.

v_call: TRBV2
cdr3_length: 14
cdr3_aa: CASSEGTGGETQYF

v_call: TRBV2
cdr3_length: 13
cdr3_aa: CASLGQVDSPLHF

v_call: TRBV6-5
cdr3_length: 14
cdr3_aa: CASSPSGSGNTIYF

v_call: TRBV7-9
cdr3_length: 14
cdr3_aa: CASSMTDSTDTQYF

v_call: TRBV4-2
cdr3_length: 19
cdr3_aa: CASSQTNRDRGRAGNTIYF

v_call: TRBV4-3
cdr3_length: 17
cdr3_aa: CASSDSGTSGGTYEQYF

v_call: TRBV11-1
cdr3_length: 15
cdr3_aa: CASSLSRGYQETQYF

v_call: TRBV29-1
cdr3_length: 15
cdr3_aa: CSVEDEAGRLWGYTF

v_call: TRBV27
cdr3_length: 13
cdr3_aa: CASSSWGGTEAFF

v_call: TRBV14
cdr3_length: 13
cdr3_aa: CASSQVWEGGYTF

v_call: TRBV19
cdr3_length: 15
cdr3_aa: CASRADSTANYGYTF

v_call: TRBV4-3
cdr3_length: 15
cdr3_aa: CASSPDRGGDQPQHF

v_call: TRBV5-1
cdr3_length: 15
cdr3_aa: CASSLAGVNTGELFF